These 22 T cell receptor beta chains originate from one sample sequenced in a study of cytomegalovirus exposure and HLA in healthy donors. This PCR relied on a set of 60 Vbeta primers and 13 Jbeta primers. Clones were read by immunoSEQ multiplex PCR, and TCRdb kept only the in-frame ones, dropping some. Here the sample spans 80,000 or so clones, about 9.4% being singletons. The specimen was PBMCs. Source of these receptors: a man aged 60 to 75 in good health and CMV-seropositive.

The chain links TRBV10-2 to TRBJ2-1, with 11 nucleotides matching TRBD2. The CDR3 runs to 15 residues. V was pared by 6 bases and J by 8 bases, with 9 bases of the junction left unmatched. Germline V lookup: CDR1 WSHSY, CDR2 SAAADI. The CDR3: CASRELSGGVDEQFF. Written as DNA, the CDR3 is TGCGCCAGCAGGGAACTTAGCGGGGGGGTGGATGAGCAGTTCTTC.

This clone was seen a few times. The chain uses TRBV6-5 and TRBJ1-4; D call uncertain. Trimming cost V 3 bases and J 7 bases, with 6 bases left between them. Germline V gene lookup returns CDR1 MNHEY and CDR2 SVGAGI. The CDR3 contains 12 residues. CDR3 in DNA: TGTGCCAGCAGTTATAATTCTGAAAAACTGTTTTTT. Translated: CASSYNSEKLFF.

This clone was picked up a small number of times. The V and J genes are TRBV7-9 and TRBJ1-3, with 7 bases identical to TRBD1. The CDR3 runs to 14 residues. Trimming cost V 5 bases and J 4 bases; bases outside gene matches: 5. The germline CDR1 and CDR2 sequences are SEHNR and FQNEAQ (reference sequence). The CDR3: CASSEGTVGNTIYF. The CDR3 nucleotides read TGTGCCAGCAGCGAGGGGACAGTGGGAAACACCATATATTTT.

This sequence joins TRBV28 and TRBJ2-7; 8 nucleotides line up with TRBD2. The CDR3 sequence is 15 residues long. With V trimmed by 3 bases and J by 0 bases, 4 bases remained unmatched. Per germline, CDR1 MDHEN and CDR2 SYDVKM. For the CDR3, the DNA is TGTGCCAGCAGTTTTTCCAGCGGGAGCTCCTACGAGCAGTACGTC. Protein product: CASSFSSGSSYEQYV.

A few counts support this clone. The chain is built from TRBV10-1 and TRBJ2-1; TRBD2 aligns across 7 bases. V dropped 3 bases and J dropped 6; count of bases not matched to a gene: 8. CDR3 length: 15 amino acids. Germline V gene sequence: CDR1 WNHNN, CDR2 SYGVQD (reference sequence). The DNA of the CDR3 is TGCGCCAGCAGTGACGAGGGAGGGCTCCCCAATGAGCAGTTCTTC. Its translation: CASSDEGGLPNEQFF.

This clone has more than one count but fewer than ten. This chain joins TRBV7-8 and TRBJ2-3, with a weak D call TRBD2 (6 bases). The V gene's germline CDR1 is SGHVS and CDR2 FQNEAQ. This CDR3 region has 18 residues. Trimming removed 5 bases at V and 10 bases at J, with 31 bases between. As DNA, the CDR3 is TGTGCCAGCAGCGGGAAACCGGGACTCGGACCGACACAGATGTCGCAGTATTTT. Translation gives CASSGKPGLGPTQMSQYF.

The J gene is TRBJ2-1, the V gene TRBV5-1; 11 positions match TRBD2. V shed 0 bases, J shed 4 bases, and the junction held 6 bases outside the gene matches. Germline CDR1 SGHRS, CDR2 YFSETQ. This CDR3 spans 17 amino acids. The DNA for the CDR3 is TGCGCCAGCAGCTTGGCCACTAGCGGGGGCCTATACAATGAGCAGTTCTTC. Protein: CASSLATSGGLYNEQFF.

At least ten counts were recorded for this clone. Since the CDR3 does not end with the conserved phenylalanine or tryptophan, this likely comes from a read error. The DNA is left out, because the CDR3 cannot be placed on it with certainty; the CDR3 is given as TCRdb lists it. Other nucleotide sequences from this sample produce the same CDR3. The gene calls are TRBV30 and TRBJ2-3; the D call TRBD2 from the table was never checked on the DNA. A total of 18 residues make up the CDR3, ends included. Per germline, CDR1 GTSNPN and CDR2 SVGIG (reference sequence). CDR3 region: CAWSGLAGGILRTDTKYL.

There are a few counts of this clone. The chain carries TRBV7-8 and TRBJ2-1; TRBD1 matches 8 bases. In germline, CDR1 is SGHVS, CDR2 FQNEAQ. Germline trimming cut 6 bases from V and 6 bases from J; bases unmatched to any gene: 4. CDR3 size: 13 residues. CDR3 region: CASRITGGNEQFF. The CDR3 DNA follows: TGTGCCAGCAGGATAACAGGGGGCAATGAGCAGTTCTTC. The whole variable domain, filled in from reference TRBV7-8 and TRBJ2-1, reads GAGVSQSPRYKVAKRGQDVALRCDPISGHVSLFWYQQALGQGPEFLTYFQNEAQLDKSGLPSDRFFAERPEGSVSTLKIQRTQQEDSAVYLCASRITGGNEQFFGPGTRLTVL.

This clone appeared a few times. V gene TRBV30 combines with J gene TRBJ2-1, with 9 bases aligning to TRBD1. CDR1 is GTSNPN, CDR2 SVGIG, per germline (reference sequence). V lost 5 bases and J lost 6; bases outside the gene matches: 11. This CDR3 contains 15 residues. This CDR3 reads CAWSTGTGTFNEQFF. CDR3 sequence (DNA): TGTGCCTGGTCAACCGGGACAGGGACCTTCAATGAGCAGTTCTTC.

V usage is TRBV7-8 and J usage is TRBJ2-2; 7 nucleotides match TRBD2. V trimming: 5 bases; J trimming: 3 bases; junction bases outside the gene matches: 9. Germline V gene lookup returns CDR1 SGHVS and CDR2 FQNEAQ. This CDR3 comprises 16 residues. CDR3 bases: TGTGCCAGCAGCCCCCGGGGGAGGGTGGACACCGGGGAGCTGTTTTTT. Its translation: CASSPRGRVDTGELFF. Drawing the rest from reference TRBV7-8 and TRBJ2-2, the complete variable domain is GAGVSQSPRYKVAKRGQDVALRCDPISGHVSLFWYQQALGQGPEFLTYFQNEAQLDKSGLPSDRFFAERPEGSVSTLKIQRTQQEDSAVYLCASSPRGRVDTGELFFGEGSRLTVL.

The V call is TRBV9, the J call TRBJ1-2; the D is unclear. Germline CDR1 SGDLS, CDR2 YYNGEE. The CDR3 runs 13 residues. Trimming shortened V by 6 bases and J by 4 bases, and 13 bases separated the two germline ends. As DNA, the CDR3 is TGTGCCAGCACCTCAGATTTCTCCTATGGCTACACCTTC. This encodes CASTSDFSYGYTF.

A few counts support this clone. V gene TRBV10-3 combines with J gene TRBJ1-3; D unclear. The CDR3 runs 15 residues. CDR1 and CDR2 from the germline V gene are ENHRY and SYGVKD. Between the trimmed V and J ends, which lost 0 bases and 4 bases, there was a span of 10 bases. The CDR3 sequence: CAISESGPEGNTIYF. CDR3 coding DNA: TGTGCCATCAGTGAGTCGGGCCCTGAAGGAAACACCATATATTTT.

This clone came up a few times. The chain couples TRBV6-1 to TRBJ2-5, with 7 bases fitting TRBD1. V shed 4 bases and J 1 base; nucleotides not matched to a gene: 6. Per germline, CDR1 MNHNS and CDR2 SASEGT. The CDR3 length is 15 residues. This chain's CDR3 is CASSALQGIQETQYF. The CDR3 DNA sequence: TGTGCCAGCAGTGCCCTACAGGGGATCCAAGAGACCCAGTACTTC.

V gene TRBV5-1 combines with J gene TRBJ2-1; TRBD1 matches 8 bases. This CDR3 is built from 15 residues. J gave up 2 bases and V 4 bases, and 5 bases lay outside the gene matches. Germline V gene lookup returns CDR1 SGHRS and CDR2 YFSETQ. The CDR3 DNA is TGCGCCAGCAGCCTGACAGGGGTCGCCTACAATGAGCAGTTCTTC. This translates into CASSLTGVAYNEQFF. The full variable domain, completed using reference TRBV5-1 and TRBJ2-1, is KAGVTQTPRYLIKTRGQQVTLSCSPISGHRSVSWYQQTPGQGLQFLFEYFSETQRNKGNFPGRFSGRQFSNSRSEMNVSTLELGDSALYLCASSLTGVAYNEQFFGPGTRLTVL.

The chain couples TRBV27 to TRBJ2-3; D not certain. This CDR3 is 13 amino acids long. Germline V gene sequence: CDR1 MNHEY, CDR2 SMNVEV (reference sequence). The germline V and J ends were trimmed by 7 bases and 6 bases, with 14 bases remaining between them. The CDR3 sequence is CASKRVLEDTQYF. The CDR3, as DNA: TGTGCCAGCAAACGGGTGCTCGAGGATACGCAGTATTTT.

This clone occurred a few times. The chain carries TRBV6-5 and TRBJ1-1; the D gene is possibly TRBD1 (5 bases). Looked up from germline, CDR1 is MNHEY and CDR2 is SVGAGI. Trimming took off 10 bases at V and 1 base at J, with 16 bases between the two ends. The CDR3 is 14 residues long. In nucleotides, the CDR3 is TGTGCCACATTCGACAGCATACAGAACACTGAAGCTTTCTTT. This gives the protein CATFDSIQNTEAFF.

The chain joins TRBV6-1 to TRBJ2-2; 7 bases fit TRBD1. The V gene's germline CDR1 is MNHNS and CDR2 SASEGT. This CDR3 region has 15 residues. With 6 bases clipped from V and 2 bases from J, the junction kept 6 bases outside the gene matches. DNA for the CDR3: TGTGCCAGCAGAGACGGGACAGCCAACACCGGGGAGCTGTTTTTT. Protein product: CASRDGTANTGELFF.

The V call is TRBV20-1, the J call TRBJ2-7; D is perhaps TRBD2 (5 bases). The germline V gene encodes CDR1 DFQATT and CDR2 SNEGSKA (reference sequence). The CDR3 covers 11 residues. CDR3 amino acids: CGGLRDYEQYF. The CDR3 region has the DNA TGCGGAGGATTGAGGGACTACGAGCAGTACTTC.

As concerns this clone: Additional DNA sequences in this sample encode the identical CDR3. CDR3 loop: CASSVGGQWRSQETQYF. As DNA, the CDR3 is TGTGCCAGCAGTGTGGGGGGACAGTGGAGAAGTCAAGAGACCCAGTACTTC. This chain uses TRBV6-1 with TRBJ2-5, with D perhaps TRBD1 (7 bases). The CDR3 runs to 17 residues. The V and J ends lost 4 bases and 2 bases respectively, with 20 bases between them. From germline, CDR1 is MNHNS and CDR2 SASEGT.

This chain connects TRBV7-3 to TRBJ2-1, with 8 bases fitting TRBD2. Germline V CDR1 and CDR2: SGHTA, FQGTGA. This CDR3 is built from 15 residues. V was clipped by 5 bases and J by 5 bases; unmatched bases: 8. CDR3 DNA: TGTGCCAGCAGCCCGGAGTTAGCGGGGAACAATGAGCAGTTCTTC. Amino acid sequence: CASSPELAGNNEQFF. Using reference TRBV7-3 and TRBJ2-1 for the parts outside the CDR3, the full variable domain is GAGVSQTPSNKVTEKGKYVELRCDPISGHTALYWYRQSLGQGPEFLIYFQGTGAADDSGLPNDRFFAVRPEGSVSTLKIQRTERGDSAVYLCASSPELAGNNEQFFGPGTRLTVL.

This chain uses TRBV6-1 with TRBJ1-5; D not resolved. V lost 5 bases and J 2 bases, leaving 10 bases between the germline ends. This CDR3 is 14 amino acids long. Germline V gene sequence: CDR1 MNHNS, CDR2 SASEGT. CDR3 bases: TGTGCCAGCAGTCTTAGAGCTGGCAATCAGCCCCAGCATTTT. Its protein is CASSLRAGNQPQHF.